The clone carrying this T cell receptor beta chain was picked up a small number of times. Stable Graves' hyperthyroidism meant no ophthalmopathy progression within 18 months. The study left out patients who had uncontrolled infection, other autoimmune disease, pregnancy or lactation. Diagnosing involved the use of clinical symptoms, serum thyroxine and TRAb, thyroid ultrasound and orbital computed tomography. It was RNA transcripts that yielded the amplified TCR beta CDR3 regions. The HTBI set primed first-round TCR CDR3 RT-PCR. TCRdb analysed the multiplex PCR reads with MiXCR anew, one entry per CDR3 protein. Altogether hundreds of thousands of distinct CDR3 sequences are present, 11% to 15% being singletons, with the ten largest covering roughly a tenth. The data are from a study of T cells in Graves' hyperthyroidism and ophthalmopathy. The wider study: The blood sample was taken at first diagnosis, before treatment began.

This sequence was found in a young woman with Graves' hyperthyroidism. Sequenced: blood.

The CDR3, as DNA: TGTGCCAGCAGGCGCTCCCCTTACGAGCAGTACTTC. Its protein product is CASRRSPYEQYF. V usage is TRBV6-8 and J usage is TRBJ2-7, with unresolved D. V was clipped by 6 bases and J by 4 bases, with 10 bases between them. The germline gives CDR1 MNHGY, CDR2 SAAAGT. This CDR3 contains 12 residues.